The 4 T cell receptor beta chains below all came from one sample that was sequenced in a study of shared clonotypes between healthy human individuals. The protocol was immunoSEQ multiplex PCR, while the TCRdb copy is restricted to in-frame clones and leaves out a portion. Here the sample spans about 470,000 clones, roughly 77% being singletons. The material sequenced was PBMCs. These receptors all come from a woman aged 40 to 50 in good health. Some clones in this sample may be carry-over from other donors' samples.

CDR3: CASSLFRGSHRDQRTYEQYF. The CDR3 DNA sequence: TGTGCCAGCAGTTTATTTCGGGGGTCTCACCGGGACCAGAGAACCTACGAGCAGTACTTC. The rearrangement links TRBV27 to TRBJ2-7; a weak D match, TRBD2 (6 bases). The CDR3 is 20 residues long. The V end was cut by 1 base, the J end by 2 bases, with 27 bases between. Germline V gene data show CDR1 as MNHEY and CDR2 as SMNVEV (reference sequence).

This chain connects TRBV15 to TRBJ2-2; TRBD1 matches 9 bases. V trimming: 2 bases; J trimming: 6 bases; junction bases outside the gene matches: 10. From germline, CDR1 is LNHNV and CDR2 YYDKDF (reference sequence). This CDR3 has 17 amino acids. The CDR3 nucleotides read TGTGCCACCAGCAGAACCCGCGGACAGGGGAGGGCCGGGGAGCTGTTTTTT. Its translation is CATSRTRGQGRAGELFF.

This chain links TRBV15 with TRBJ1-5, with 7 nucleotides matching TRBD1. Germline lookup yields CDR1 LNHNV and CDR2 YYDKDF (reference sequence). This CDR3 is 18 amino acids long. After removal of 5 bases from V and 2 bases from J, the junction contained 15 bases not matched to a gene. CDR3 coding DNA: TGTGCCACCAGCGCACCGGGACAGTGGGTAGAGGGCAATCAGCCCCAGCATTTT. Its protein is CATSAPGQWVEGNQPQHF.

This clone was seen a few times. CDR3 nucleotide sequence: TGTGCCAGCAGTTTATCGATCGGGGGGGGCACTGAAGCTTTCTTT. It specifies CASSLSIGGGTEAFF. The chain carries TRBV27 and TRBJ1-1; D is perhaps TRBD1 (5 bases). The CDR3 is made up of 15 amino acids. The V gene lost 0 bases and the J gene lost 4 bases, with 12 bases spanning the gap. Germline V gene data show CDR1 as MNHEY and CDR2 as SMNVEV (reference sequence).